The rows below give T cell receptor beta chains drawn from one sample of a study of shared clonotypes between healthy human individuals. Generated by immunoSEQ multiplex PCR, the TCRdb table keeps only in-frame clones and is missing some. The data show approximately 980,000 clones, about 80% seen once. Sequencing was performed on memory CD4+ T cells sorted from blood. The receptor set was obtained from a man between 18 and 35 years old in good health. Both conserved end residues are part of each CDR3. A D gene is named only where the DNA matches it firmly. Part of the rows lack a size; the others show once, few, many or a class for expanded clones.

J gene: TRBJ2-2; D gene: TRBD1; V gene: TRBV7-7; clone size: -; CDR3 protein: CASSPRTGGETGELFF; CDR3 DNA: TGTGCTAGCAGCCCGCGGACAGGGGGAGAAACCGGGGAGCTGTTTTTT
J gene: TRBJ1-1; D gene: -; V gene: TRBV7-2; clone size: once; CDR3 protein: CASSGRGSQNTEAFF; CDR3 DNA: TGTGCCAGCAGCGGAAGAGGTTCGCAGAACACTGAAGCTTTCTTT
J gene: TRBJ2-2; D gene: -; V gene: TRBV4-1; clone size: -; CDR3 protein: CASSLQVVTGELFF; CDR3 DNA: TGCGCCAGCAGTCTACAGGTGGTCACCGGGGAGCTGTTTTTT
J gene: TRBJ2-3; D gene: TRBD2; V gene: TRBV6-1; clone size: -; CDR3 protein: CAGATSGSADTQYF; CDR3 DNA: TGTGCCGGCGCCACTAGCGGTTCGGCAGATACGCAGTATTTT
J gene: TRBJ2-7; D gene: TRBD1; V gene: TRBV7-9; clone size: once; CDR3 protein: CASSSTQGARLYEQYF; CDR3 DNA: TGTGCCAGCAGCTCGACACAGGGGGCAAGGCTCTACGAGCAGTACTTC
J gene: TRBJ2-7; D gene: -; V gene: TRBV18; clone size: -; CDR3 protein: CASSPPVGRTNSYEQYF; CDR3 DNA: TGTGCCAGCTCACCACCGGTGGGGAGGACCAACTCCTACGAGCAGTACTTC
J gene: TRBJ1-1; D gene: -; V gene: TRBV21-1; clone size: -; CDR3 protein: CASSKERAQIPNTEAFF; CDR3 DNA: TGTGCCAGCAGCAAAGAACGGGCACAGATCCCAAACACTGAAGCTTTCTTT
J gene: TRBJ2-1; D gene: -; V gene: TRBV2; clone size: -; CDR3 protein: CASSQTGEQFF; CDR3 DNA: TGTGCCAGCTCCCAGACTGGGGAGCAGTTCTTC
J gene: TRBJ1-4; D gene: -; V gene: TRBV4-1; clone size: -; CDR3 protein: CASSQDIKGALTNEKLFF; CDR3 DNA: TGCGCCAGCAGCCAAGATATCAAGGGCGCCCTCACTAATGAAAAACTGTTTTTT
J gene: TRBJ1-6; D gene: -; V gene: TRBV6-6; clone size: once; CDR3 protein: CASSYSTQEKPLHF; CDR3 DNA: TGTGCCAGCAGTTACTCGACCCAGGAAAAGCCCCTCCACTTT
J gene: TRBJ1-6; D gene: -; V gene: TRBV30; clone size: many; CDR3 protein: CACLEGRNSPLHF; CDR3 DNA: TGTGCCTGCCTGGAGGGCCGGAATTCACCCCTCCACTTT
J gene: TRBJ2-3; D gene: -; V gene: TRBV5-4; clone size: few; CDR3 protein: CASSFSQGHSNTQYF; CDR3 DNA: TGTGCCAGCAGCTTTTCGCAGGGGCATTCTAATACGCAGTATTTT
J gene: TRBJ2-2; D gene: TRBD2; V gene: TRBV5-4; clone size: -; CDR3 protein: CASSASGRGGTGELFF; CDR3 DNA: TGTGCCAGCAGCGCTAGCGGGAGGGGTGGTACCGGGGAGCTGTTTTTT
J gene: TRBJ2-2; D gene: -; V gene: TRBV5-1; clone size: -; CDR3 protein: CASSVGLDSSNTGELFF; CDR3 DNA: TGCGCCAGCAGCGTGGGGCTAGACAGCTCGAACACCGGGGAGCTGTTTTTT
J gene: TRBJ2-3; D gene: -; V gene: TRBV10-3; clone size: -; CDR3 protein: CAISAPPGQGRDTQYF; CDR3 DNA: TGTGCCATCAGTGCCCCCCCGGGGCAGGGTAGAGATACGCAGTATTTT
J gene: TRBJ1-1; D gene: -; V gene: TRBV6-1; clone size: -; CDR3 protein: CASSYEQGAFF; CDR3 DNA: TGTGCCAGCAGTTACGAACAGGGCGCTTTCTTT
J gene: TRBJ1-6; D gene: -; V gene: TRBV2; clone size: once; CDR3 protein: CASSYEGLPLHF; CDR3 DNA: TGTGCCAGCAGCTATGAAGGCCTACCCCTCCACTTT
J gene: TRBJ2-7; D gene: -; V gene: TRBV5-6; clone size: -; CDR3 protein: CASSLEQGRQYF; CDR3 DNA: TGTGCCAGCAGCTTGGAACAGGGAAGGCAGTACTTC
J gene: TRBJ2-3; D gene: TRBD1; V gene: TRBV7-2; clone size: -; CDR3 protein: CASSTTARGLADTQYF; CDR3 DNA: TGTGCCAGCAGCACAACCGCCAGGGGGCTAGCAGATACGCAGTATTTT
J gene: TRBJ2-5; D gene: -; V gene: TRBV7-8; clone size: -; CDR3 protein: CASSLMGAIKGETQYF; CDR3 DNA: TGTGCCAGCAGCTTAATGGGGGCGATTAAGGGGGAGACCCAGTACTTC
J gene: TRBJ2-5; D gene: -; V gene: TRBV12-2; clone size: few; CDR3 protein: CASRSAGGFQETQYF; CDR3 DNA: TGTGCAAGTCGCTCCGCGGGAGGTTTCCAAGAGACCCAGTACTTC
J gene: TRBJ2-2; D gene: -; V gene: TRBV10-3; clone size: -; CDR3 protein: CAISDRNAGELFF; CDR3 DNA: TGTGCCATCAGTGACAGAAACGCCGGGGAGCTGTTTTTT
J gene: TRBJ1-5; D gene: -; V gene: TRBV19; clone size: few; CDR3 protein: CAAGNQPQHF; CDR3 DNA: TGTGCCGCGGGCAATCAGCCCCAGCATTTT
J gene: TRBJ2-1; D gene: -; V gene: TRBV6-1; clone size: -; CDR3 protein: CASSADYNEQFF; CDR3 DNA: TGTGCCAGCAGTGCTGACTACAATGAGCAGTTCTTC
J gene: TRBJ2-1; D gene: TRBD1; V gene: TRBV5-6; clone size: few; CDR3 protein: CASSLALTGGSYNEQFF; CDR3 DNA: TGTGCCAGCAGCTTGGCCCTGACAGGGGGCTCCTACAATGAGCAGTTCTTC
J gene: TRBJ1-1; D gene: -; V gene: TRBV5-1; clone size: -; CDR3 protein: CASSLVRANTEAFF; CDR3 DNA: TGCGCCAGCAGCTTGGTCAGGGCGAACACTGAAGCTTTCTTT
J gene: TRBJ1-1; D gene: -; V gene: TRBV2; clone size: -; CDR3 protein: CASSVRDISEAFF; CDR3 DNA: TGTGCCAGCAGTGTACGGGACATTTCGGAAGCTTTCTTT
J gene: TRBJ2-3; D gene: TRBD2; V gene: TRBV5-1; clone size: -; CDR3 protein: CASKTSGSADTQYF; CDR3 DNA: TGCGCCAGCAAGACTAGCGGGAGTGCAGATACGCAGTATTTT
J gene: TRBJ1-1; D gene: -; V gene: TRBV10-1; clone size: -; CDR3 protein: CASSELSNTEAFF; CDR3 DNA: TGCGCCAGCAGTGAGTTATCGAACACTGAAGCTTTCTTT
J gene: TRBJ2-5; D gene: -; V gene: TRBV5-4; clone size: -; CDR3 protein: CASSPGERETQYF; CDR3 DNA: TGTGCCAGCAGCCCGGGAGAGAGAGAGACCCAGTACTTC
J gene: TRBJ1-2; D gene: TRBD1; V gene: TRBV10-1; clone size: once; CDR3 protein: CASSEDRGHGYTF; CDR3 DNA: TGCGCCAGCAGTGAAGACAGGGGCCATGGCTACACCTTC
J gene: TRBJ2-5; D gene: TRBD2; V gene: TRBV11-1; clone size: -; CDR3 protein: CASSLGRGGLQETQYF; CDR3 DNA: TGTGCCAGCAGCTTGGGACGGGGGGGCCTTCAAGAGACCCAGTACTTC
J gene: TRBJ2-2; D gene: TRBD2; V gene: TRBV29-1; clone size: few; CDR3 protein: CSVGRESPGELFF; CDR3 DNA: TGCAGCGTTGGGCGGGAGAGCCCCGGGGAGCTGTTTTTT
J gene: TRBJ1-6; D gene: TRBD1; V gene: TRBV7-2; clone size: -; CDR3 protein: CASSLVFVNRGDSPLHF; CDR3 DNA: TGTGCCAGCAGCTTAGTCTTCGTTAACAGGGGGGACTCACCCCTCCACTTT
J gene: TRBJ2-5; D gene: -; V gene: TRBV5-1; clone size: -; CDR3 protein: CASRQTGETQYF; CDR3 DNA: TGCGCCAGCAGACAAACTGGGGAGACCCAGTACTTC
J gene: TRBJ2-2; D gene: TRBD1; V gene: TRBV9; clone size: -; CDR3 protein: CASSARQGTNTGELFF; CDR3 DNA: TGTGCCAGCAGCGCTCGACAGGGGACGAACACCGGGGAGCTGTTTTTT
J gene: TRBJ2-5; D gene: -; V gene: TRBV5-1; clone size: -; CDR3 protein: CASSFSRSAGETQYF; CDR3 DNA: TGCGCCAGCAGCTTTAGCAGGTCAGCGGGAGAGACCCAGTACTTC